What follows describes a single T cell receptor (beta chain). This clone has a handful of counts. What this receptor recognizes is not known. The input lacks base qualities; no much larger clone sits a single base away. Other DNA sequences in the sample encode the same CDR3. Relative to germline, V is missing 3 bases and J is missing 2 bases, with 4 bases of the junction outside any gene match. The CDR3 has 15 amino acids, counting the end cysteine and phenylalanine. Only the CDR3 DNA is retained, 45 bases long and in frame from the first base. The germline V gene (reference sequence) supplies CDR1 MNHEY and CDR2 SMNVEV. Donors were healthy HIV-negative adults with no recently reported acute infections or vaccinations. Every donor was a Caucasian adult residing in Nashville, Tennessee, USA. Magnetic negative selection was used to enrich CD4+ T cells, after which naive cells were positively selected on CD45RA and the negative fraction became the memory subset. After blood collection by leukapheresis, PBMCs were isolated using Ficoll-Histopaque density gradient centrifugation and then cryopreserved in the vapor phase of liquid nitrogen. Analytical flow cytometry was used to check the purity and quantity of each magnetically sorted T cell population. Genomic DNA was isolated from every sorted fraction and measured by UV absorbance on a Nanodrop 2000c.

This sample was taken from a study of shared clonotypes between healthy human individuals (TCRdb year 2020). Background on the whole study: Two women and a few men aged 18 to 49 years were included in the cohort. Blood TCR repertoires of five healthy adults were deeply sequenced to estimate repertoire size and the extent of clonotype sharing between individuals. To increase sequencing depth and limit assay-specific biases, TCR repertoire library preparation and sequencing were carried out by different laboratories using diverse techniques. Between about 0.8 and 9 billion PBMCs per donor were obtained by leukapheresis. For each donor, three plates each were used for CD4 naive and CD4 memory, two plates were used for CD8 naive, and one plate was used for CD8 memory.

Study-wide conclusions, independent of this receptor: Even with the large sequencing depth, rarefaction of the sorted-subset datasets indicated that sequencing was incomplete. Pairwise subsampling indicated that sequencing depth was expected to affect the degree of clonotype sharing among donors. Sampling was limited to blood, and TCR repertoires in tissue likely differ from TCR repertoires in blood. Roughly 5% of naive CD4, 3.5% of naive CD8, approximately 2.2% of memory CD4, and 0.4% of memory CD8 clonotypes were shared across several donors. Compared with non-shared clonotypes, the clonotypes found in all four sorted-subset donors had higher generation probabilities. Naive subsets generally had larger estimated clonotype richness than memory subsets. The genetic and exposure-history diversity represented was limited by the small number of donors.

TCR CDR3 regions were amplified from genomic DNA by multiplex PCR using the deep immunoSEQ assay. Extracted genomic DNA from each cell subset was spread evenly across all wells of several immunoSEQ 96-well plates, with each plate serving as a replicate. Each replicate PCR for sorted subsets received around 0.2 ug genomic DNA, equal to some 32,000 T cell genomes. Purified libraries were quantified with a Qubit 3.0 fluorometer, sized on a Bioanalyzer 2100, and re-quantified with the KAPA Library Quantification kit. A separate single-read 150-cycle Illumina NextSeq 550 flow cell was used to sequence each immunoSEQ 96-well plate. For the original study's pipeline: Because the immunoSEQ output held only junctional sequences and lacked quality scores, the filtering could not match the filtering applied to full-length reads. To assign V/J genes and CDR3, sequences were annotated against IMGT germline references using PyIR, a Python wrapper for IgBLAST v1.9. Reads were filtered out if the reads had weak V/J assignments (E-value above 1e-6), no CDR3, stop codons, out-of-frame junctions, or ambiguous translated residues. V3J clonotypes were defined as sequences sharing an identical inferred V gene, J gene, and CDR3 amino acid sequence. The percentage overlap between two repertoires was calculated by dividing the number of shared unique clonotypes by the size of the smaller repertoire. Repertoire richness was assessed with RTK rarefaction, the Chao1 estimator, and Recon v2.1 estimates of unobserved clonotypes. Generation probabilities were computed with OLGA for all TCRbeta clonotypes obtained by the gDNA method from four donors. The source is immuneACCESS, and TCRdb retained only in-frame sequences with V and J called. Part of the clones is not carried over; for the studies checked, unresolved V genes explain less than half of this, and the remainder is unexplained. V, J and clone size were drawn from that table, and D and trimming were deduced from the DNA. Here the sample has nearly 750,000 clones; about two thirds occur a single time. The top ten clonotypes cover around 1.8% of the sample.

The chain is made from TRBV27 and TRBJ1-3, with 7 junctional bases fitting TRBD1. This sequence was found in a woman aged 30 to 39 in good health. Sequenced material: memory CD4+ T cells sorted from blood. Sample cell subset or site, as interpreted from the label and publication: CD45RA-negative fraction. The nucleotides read TGTGCCAGCAGTTTTCGAGGGGGCGCTGGAAACACCATATATTTT. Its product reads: CASSFRGGAGNTIYF.